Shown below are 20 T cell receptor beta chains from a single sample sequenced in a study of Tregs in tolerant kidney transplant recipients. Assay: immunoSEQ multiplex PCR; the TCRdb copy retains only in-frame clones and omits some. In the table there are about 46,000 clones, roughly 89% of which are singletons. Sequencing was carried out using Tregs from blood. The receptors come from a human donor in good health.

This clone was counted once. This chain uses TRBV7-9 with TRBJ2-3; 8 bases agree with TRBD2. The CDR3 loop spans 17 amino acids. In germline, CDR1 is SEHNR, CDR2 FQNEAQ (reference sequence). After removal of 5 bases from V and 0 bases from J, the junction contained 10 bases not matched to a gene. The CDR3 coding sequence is TGTGCCAGCAGCCTGCGGGGGGTGCCGACTAGCACAGATACGCAGTATTTT. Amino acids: CASSLRGVPTSTDTQYF.

The CDR3 region is CASSLYLAKNIQYF. The CDR3 DNA reads as TGTGCCAGCAGCTTATACTTAGCCAAAAACATTCAGTACTTC. V gene TRBV5-4 combines with J gene TRBJ2-4, with D uncertain. Germline V CDR1 and CDR2: SGHNT, YYREEE (reference sequence). Trimming removed 2 bases at V and 0 bases at J, with 6 bases between. The CDR3 is 14 amino acids.

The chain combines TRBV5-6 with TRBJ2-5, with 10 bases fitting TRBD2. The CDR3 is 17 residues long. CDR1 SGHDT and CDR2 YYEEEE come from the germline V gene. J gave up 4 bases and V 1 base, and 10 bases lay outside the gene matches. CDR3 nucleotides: TGTGCCAGCAGCTTGAAACGAGCGGGAGGGTTAGGAGAGACCCAGTACTTC. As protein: CASSLKRAGGLGETQYF.

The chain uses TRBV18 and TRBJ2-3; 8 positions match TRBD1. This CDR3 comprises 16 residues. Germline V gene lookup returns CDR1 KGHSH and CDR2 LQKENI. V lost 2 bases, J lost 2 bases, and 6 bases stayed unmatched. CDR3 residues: CASSPGQGVNTDTQYF. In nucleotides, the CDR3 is TGTGCCAGCTCACCAGGACAGGGTGTAAACACAGATACGCAGTATTTT.

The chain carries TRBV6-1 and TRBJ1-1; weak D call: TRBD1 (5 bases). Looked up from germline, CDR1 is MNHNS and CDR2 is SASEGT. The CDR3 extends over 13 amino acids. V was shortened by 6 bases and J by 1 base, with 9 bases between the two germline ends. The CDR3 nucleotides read TGTGCCAGCAGCCTCACAGGGAACACTGAAGCTTTCTTT. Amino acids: CASSLTGNTEAFF.

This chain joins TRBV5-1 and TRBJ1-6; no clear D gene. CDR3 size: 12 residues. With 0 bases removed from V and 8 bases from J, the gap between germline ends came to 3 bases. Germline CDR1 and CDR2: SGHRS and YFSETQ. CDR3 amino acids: CASSLGDSPLHF. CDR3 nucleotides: TGCGCCAGCAGCTTGGGGGATTCACCCCTCCACTTT.

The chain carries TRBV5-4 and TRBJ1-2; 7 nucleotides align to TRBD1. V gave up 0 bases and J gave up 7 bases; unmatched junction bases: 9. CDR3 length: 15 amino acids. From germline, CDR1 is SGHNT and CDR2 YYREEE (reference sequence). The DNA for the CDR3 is TGTGCCAGCAGCTTGGGGACAGGCCTCAGGGTTGGCTACACCTTC. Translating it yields CASSLGTGLRVGYTF. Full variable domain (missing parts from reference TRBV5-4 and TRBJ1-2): ETGVTQSPTHLIKTRGQQVTLRCSSQSGHNTVSWYQQALGQGPQFIFQYYREEENGRGNFPPRFSGLQFPNYSSELNVNALELDDSALYLCASSLGTGLRVGYTFGSGTRLTVV.

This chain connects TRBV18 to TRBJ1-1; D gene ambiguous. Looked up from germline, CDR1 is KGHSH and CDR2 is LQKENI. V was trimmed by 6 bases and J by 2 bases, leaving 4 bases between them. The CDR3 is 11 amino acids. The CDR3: CASSLNTEAFF. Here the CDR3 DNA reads TGTGCCAGCTCCCTCAACACTGAAGCTTTCTTT.

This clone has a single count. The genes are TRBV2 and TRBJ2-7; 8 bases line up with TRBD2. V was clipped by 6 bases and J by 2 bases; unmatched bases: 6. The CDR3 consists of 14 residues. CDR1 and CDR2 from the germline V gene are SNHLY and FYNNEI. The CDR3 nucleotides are TGTGCCAGCAGGCCGGGACTAGGTCCCTACGAGCAGTACTTC. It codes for CASRPGLGPYEQYF.

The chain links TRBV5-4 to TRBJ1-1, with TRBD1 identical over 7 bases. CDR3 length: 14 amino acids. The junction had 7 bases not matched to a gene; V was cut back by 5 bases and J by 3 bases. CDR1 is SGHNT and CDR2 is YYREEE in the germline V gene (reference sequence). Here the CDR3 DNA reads TGTGCCAGCAGTTTCACAGGGGTCGACACTGAAGCTTTCTTT. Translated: CASSFTGVDTEAFF.

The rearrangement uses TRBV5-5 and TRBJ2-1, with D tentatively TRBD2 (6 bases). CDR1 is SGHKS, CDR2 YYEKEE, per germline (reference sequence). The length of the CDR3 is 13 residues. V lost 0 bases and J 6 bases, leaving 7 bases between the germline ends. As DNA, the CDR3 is TGTGCCAGCAGCTTGGGACTAGTCAATGAGCAGTTCTTC. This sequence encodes CASSLGLVNEQFF.

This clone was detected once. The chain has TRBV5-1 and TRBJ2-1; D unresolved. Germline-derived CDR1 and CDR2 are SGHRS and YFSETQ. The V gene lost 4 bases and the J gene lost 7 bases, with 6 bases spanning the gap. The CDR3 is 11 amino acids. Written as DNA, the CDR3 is TGCGCCAGCAGCCTTAATAATGAGCAGTTCTTC. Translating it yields CASSLNNEQFF.

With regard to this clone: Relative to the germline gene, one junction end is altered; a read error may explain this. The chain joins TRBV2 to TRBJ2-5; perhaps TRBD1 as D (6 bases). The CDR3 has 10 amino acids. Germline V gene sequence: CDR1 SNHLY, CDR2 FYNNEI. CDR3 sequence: CASGWTDGNF. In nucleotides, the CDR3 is TGTGCCAGCGGATGGACAGACGGAAACTTC.

Written as DNA, the CDR3 is TGCGCCAGCAGCACCGGGACTAGCGGGTCCTACAATGAGCAGTTCTTC. Protein: CASSTGTSGSYNEQFF. This rearrangement joins TRBV5-1 to TRBJ2-1, with 12 bases lining up with TRBD2. There are 16 residues in the CDR3. The V gene end was trimmed by 4 bases and the J gene end by 1 base; junction bases not matched to a gene: 3. From germline, CDR1 is SGHRS and CDR2 YFSETQ.

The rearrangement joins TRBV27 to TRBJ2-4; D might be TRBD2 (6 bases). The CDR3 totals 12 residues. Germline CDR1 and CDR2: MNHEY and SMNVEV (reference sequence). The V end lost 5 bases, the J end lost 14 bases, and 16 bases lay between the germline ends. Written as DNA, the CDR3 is TGTGCCAGCAGTGCCCTACCGGGACTGAAGTACTTC. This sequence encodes CASSALPGLKYF.

DNA of the CDR3: TGTGCCAGCTCCCAAAACGCCGGGACAGCCTCTGGCGGGGAGCTGTTTTTT. This gives the protein CASSQNAGTASGGELFF. This sequence joins TRBV2 and TRBJ2-2; 7 nucleotides align to TRBD1. The junction had 19 bases not matched to a gene; V was cut back by 8 bases and J by 7 bases. CDR1 is SNHLY and CDR2 is FYNNEI in the germline V gene. The CDR3 extends over 17 amino acids.

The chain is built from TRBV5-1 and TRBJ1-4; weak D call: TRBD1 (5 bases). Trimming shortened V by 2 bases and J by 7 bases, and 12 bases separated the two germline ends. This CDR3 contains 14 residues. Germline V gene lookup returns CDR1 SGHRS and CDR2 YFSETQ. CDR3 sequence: CASSFQGAGEKLFF. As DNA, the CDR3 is TGCGCCAGCAGCTTCCAAGGGGCGGGTGAAAAACTGTTTTTT.

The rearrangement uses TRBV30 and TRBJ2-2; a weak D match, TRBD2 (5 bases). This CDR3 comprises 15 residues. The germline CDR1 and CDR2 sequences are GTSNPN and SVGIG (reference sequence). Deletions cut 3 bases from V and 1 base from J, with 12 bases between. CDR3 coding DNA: TGTGCCTGGAGCCTCGGAGCGGAGAACACCGGGGAGCTGTTTTTT. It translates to CAWSLGAENTGELFF.

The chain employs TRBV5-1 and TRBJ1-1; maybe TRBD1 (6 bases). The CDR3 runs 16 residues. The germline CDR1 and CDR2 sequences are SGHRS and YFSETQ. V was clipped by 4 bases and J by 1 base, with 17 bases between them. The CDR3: CASSPGGPRPNTEAFF. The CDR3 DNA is TGCGCCAGCAGCCCCGGGGGGCCTCGACCGAACACTGAAGCTTTCTTT.

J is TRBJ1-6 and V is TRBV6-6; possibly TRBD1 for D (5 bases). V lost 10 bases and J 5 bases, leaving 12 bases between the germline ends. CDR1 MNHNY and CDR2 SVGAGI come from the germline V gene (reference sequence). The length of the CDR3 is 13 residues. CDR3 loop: CAIRDGNNSPLHF. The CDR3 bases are TGTGCCATCCGGGACGGTAATAATTCACCCCTCCACTTT.